The 26 T cell receptor beta chains below all came from one sample that was sequenced in a study of T-cell reconstitution after alpha-beta-depleted transplantation in children. A TCRbeta library incorporating unique molecular identifiers was prepared. TCRdb reprocessed the PCR reads with MiXCR, giving one entry per CDR3 protein. Seen here are about 580,000 distinct CDR3 sequences, 23% observed once, and the top ten hold 11% to 15%. This specimen was PBMCs, mostly from graft donor cells, taken 360 days after TCRalphabeta/CD19-depleted stem cell transplant. Receptors were obtained from a boy younger than two who had a stem cell transplant for acute myeloid leukemia, so the T cells may come from the graft donor.

At least ten counts were recorded for this clonotype. This rearrangement joins TRBV28 to TRBJ1-1, with D hard to call. Per germline, CDR1 MDHEN and CDR2 SYDVKM. V lost 5 bases to trimming and J lost 1 base, with 5 bases between them. The CDR3 length is 12 residues. CDR3 coding DNA: TGTGCCAGCAGTATAGCGAACACTGAAGCTTTCTTT. The encoded protein is CASSIANTEAFF. Full variable domain (remainder filled in from reference TRBV28 and TRBJ1-1): DVKVTQSSRYLVKRTGEKVFLECVQDMDHENMFWYRQDPGLGLRLIYFSYDVKMKEKGDIPEGYSVSREKKERFSLILESASTNQTSMYLCASSIANTEAFFGQGTRLTVV.

The table lists this clonotype with a count of one. The chain combines TRBV4-1 with TRBJ1-5, with D possibly matching TRBD1 (5 bases). In germline, CDR1 is MGHRA, CDR2 YSYEKL. Trimming pared 8 bases from V and 3 bases from J, leaving 11 bases between. The CDR3 length is 13 residues. The CDR3 DNA is TGCGCCAGCGGCTCAGGGAACAATCAGCCCCAGCATTTT. This codes for CASGSGNNQPQHF.

V is TRBV24-1 and J is TRBJ2-5, with D unresolved. The V end was cut by 6 bases, the J end by 0 bases, with 10 bases between. CDR1 KGHDR and CDR2 SFDVKD come from the germline V gene. The CDR3 runs to 14 residues. The CDR3 sequence: CATSPGSYQETQYF. The CDR3 DNA sequence: TGTGCCACCAGTCCAGGATCCTACCAAGAGACCCAGTACTTC.

The rearrangement uses TRBV5-6 and TRBJ1-6, with 7 bases fitting TRBD1. This CDR3 is 16 amino acids long. The germline V gene encodes CDR1 SGHDT and CDR2 YYEEEE. Trimming removed 4 bases from V and 7 bases from J; junction bases left unmatched: 11. CDR3 residues: CASSAQTGSGNSPLHF. In DNA, the CDR3 is TGTGCCAGCAGCGCCCAGACAGGGTCAGGGAATTCACCCCTCCACTTT.

The genes are TRBV6-1 and TRBJ2-4; TRBD1 is a possible D gene (6 bases). The germline V and J ends were trimmed by 4 bases and 4 bases, with 17 bases remaining between them. Germline V CDR1 and CDR2: MNHNS, SASEGT. The CDR3 loop spans 16 amino acids. In DNA, the CDR3 is TGTGCCAGCAGTGTACCCTCGGACAGAAATAAAAACATTCAGTACTTC. Translating it yields CASSVPSDRNKNIQYF.

In its sample, this clonotype was seen many times. The chain is built from TRBV12-3 or TRBV12-4 and TRBJ2-1, with TRBD2 matching 10 bases. This CDR3 is 18 amino acids long. V shed 1 base, J shed 3 bases, and the junction held 9 bases outside the gene matches. The CDR3 DNA sequence: TGTGCCAGCAGTTTAGGGCTAGCGGGGGCCCGATTCTACAATGAGCAGTTCTTC. Residues: CASSLGLAGARFYNEQFF.

The sample holds one count of this clonotype. The rearrangement uses TRBV20-1 and TRBJ2-7; possibly TRBD1 or TRBD2 for D (5 bases each). This CDR3 contains 16 residues. V lost 3 bases and J lost 0, with 18 bases in between. Germline V gene sequence: CDR1 DFQATT, CDR2 SNEGSKA (reference sequence). The CDR3 loop reads CSASSLGRSSSYEQYF. The CDR3 DNA sequence: TGCAGTGCTAGCTCCCTGGGACGGAGTTCCTCCTACGAGCAGTACTTC.

This clonotype was counted at least ten times. The chain is built from TRBV29-1 and TRBJ2-3, with D hard to call. Per the germline V gene, CDR1 is SQVTM and CDR2 is ANQGSEA. The CDR3 totals 15 residues. Trimming shortened V by 5 bases and J by 0 bases, and 15 bases separated the two germline ends. The CDR3 spells CSVREGQFSTDTQYF. CDR3 nucleotide sequence: TGCAGCGTTAGAGAAGGGCAGTTTAGCACAGATACGCAGTATTTT.

The chain links TRBV27 to TRBJ2-1, with 9 bases lining up with TRBD2. The V gene end was trimmed by 1 base and the J gene end by 6 bases; junction bases not matched to a gene: 10. This CDR3 contains 17 residues. Germline V gene lookup returns CDR1 MNHEY and CDR2 SMNVEV (reference sequence). The CDR3 here is CASSLLTPGLASNEQFF. CDR3 DNA sequence: TGTGCCAGCAGTTTATTGACACCGGGACTAGCTTCCAATGAGCAGTTCTTC.

This clonotype has more than one count but fewer than ten. V gene TRBV20-1 combines with J gene TRBJ2-1; 11 positions match TRBD2. This CDR3 contains 15 residues. Looked up from germline, CDR1 is DFQATT and CDR2 is SNEGSKA (reference sequence). Trimming at V came to 8 bases and at J to 0 bases, leaving 6 bases not matched to a gene. CDR3 sequence: CSTHSGGVSYNEQFF. CDR3 nucleotides: TGCAGTACCCATAGCGGGGGGGTCTCCTACAATGAGCAGTTCTTC.

This clonotype was observed at least ten times. The CDR3 reads CASTQLAIDNEQFF. The CDR3 nucleotides read TGTGCCAGCACTCAACTAGCGATCGACAATGAGCAGTTCTTC. This chain connects TRBV7-9 to TRBJ2-1, with 7 bases fitting TRBD2. Trimming cost V 7 bases and J 5 bases; bases outside gene matches: 8. Germline V CDR1 and CDR2: SEHNR, FQNEAQ (reference sequence). The CDR3 is made up of 14 amino acids.

This clonotype occurred many times. The chain is built from TRBV28 and TRBJ1-4; the D gene is possibly TRBD1 (5 bases). V lost 2 bases to trimming and J lost 8 bases, with 12 bases between them. This CDR3 comprises 14 residues. Germline V CDR1 and CDR2: MDHEN, SYDVKM. The CDR3 sequence is CASSLRGVREKLFF. CDR3 DNA: TGTGCCAGCAGTTTACGGGGCGTGCGGGAAAAACTGTTTTTT. Variable domain in full (rest from reference TRBV28 and TRBJ1-4): DVKVTQSSRYLVKRTGEKVFLECVQDMDHENMFWYRQDPGLGLRLIYFSYDVKMKEKGDIPEGYSVSREKKERFSLILESASTNQTSMYLCASSLRGVREKLFFGSGTQLSVL.

The chain recombines TRBV16 with TRBJ2-1; D remains ambiguous. CDR1 and CDR2 from the germline V gene are KGHSY and FQNENV. V gave up 3 bases and J gave up 6 bases, with 9 bases separating them. The CDR3 is 13 amino acids. CDR3 protein: CASSHGTGNEQFF. CDR3 nucleotide sequence: TGTGCCAGCAGCCATGGTACCGGCAATGAGCAGTTCTTC.

This clonotype was counted between two and nine times. This chain links TRBV4-1 with TRBJ2-2, with unresolved D. The CDR3 is 15 amino acids. CDR1 is MGHRA, CDR2 YSYEKL, per germline. The ends were cut back, 0 bases at V and 6 bases at J, with 11 bases in the middle. CDR3 DNA sequence: TGCGCCAGCAGCCAAGATCAAGATGCCGCCGGGGAGCTGTTTTTT. Encoded protein: CASSQDQDAAGELFF.

In this sample, this clonotype turned up a few times. This chain joins TRBV9 and TRBJ2-3, with unresolved D. The CDR3 has 14 residues. V lost 4 bases and J lost 4, with 13 bases in between. Per the germline V gene, CDR1 is SGDLS and CDR2 is YYNGEE. CDR3 sequence reads: CASSPLPTADTQYF. CDR3 nucleotide sequence: TGTGCCAGCAGCCCCCTCCCTACCGCAGATACGCAGTATTTT.

This clonotype was counted between two and nine times. V and J are TRBV4-3 and TRBJ2-5; no reliable D call. V was cut by 1 base and J by 4 bases, with 13 bases left in between. This CDR3 is 15 amino acids long. Germline assignment: CDR1 LGHNA and CDR2 YSLEER. The chain's CDR3 is CASSQGYSRGETQYF. For the CDR3, the DNA is TGCGCCAGCAGCCAAGGATACAGCCGCGGAGAGACCCAGTACTTC.

The chain couples TRBV4-3 to TRBJ2-3, with a possible D match to TRBD2 (5 bases). The germline gives CDR1 LGHNA, CDR2 YSLEER. The CDR3 runs to 16 residues. V lost 4 bases and J 1 base, leaving 15 bases between the germline ends. The CDR3 spells CASSRTPNGGTDTQYF. The CDR3 DNA sequence: TGCGCCAGCAGCCGGACTCCAAACGGGGGCACAGATACGCAGTATTTT.

There are a few counts of this clonotype. The chain combines TRBV18 with TRBJ2-7; possible D gene TRBD1, 6 bases. V dropped 2 bases and J dropped 0 bases, with 14 bases sitting between them. The CDR3 is made up of 16 amino acids. Germline V CDR1 and CDR2: KGHSH, LQKENI. The CDR3 bases are TGTGCCAGCTCACCAAGGCAGGGGCAAGACTCCTACGAGCAGTACGTC. It yields the protein CASSPRQGQDSYEQYV.

This clonotype came up once. This chain joins TRBV6-1 and TRBJ2-2; D remains unclear. Trimming pared 4 bases from V and 11 bases from J, leaving 17 bases between. Germline lookup yields CDR1 MNHNS and CDR2 SASEGT. The length of the CDR3 is 14 residues. CDR3 residues: CASSGSSAVFELFF. DNA for the CDR3: TGTGCCAGCAGTGGGAGCTCCGCGGTGTTTGAGCTGTTTTTT.

This sequence joins TRBV7-2 and TRBJ2-3; TRBD2 matches 10 bases. The CDR3 totals 15 residues. From germline, CDR1 is SGHTA and CDR2 FQGNSA. V gave up 5 bases and J gave up 4 bases; unmatched junction bases: 6. The CDR3 loop reads CASSRGTSDADTQYF. The CDR3, as DNA: TGTGCCAGCAGCCGCGGGACTAGCGACGCAGATACGCAGTATTTT.

V usage is TRBV4-2 and J usage is TRBJ2-1; TRBD1 aligns across 9 bases. V shed 0 bases and J 9 bases; nucleotides not matched to a gene: 3. Germline loops: CDR1 LGHNA, CDR2 YNFKEQ. The CDR3 spans 14 residues. The CDR3 protein is CASSQEQGAGEQFF. The CDR3 nucleotides are TGTGCCAGCAGCCAAGAACAGGGGGCCGGTGAGCAGTTCTTC.

The rearrangement joins TRBV6-1 to TRBJ1-2; D call uncertain. The CDR3 is 13 amino acids. Germline V gives CDR1 MNHNS, CDR2 SASEGT. Between the trimmed V and J ends, which lost 2 bases and 8 bases, there was a span of 12 bases. The CDR3 loop reads CASSERGVRGYTF. The CDR3 DNA reads TGTGCCAGCAGTGAACGTGGAGTTCGGGGCTACACCTTC.

This clonotype came up a few times. The chain uses TRBV12-3 or TRBV12-4 and TRBJ2-1; D is ambiguous. Trimming pared 6 bases from V and 9 bases from J, leaving 12 bases between. This CDR3 is 12 amino acids long. The CDR3 region is CASSPTGTEQFF. Written as DNA, the CDR3 is TGTGCCAGCAGCCCTACGGGTACTGAGCAGTTCTTC.

This clonotype has a count of ten or more. This chain connects TRBV30 to TRBJ2-2; 8 bases line up with TRBD1. In germline, CDR1 is GTSNPN, CDR2 SVGIG (reference sequence). The CDR3 is made up of 14 amino acids. Germline trimming cut 5 bases from V and 7 bases from J; bases unmatched to any gene: 9. The CDR3 nucleotides read TGTGCCTGGGTCTCCGGACAGGGCGGCGGGGAGCTGTTTTTT. Translating it yields CAWVSGQGGGELFF.

The chain recombines TRBV4-1 with TRBJ1-1; TRBD1 might be the D (5 bases). The CDR3 totals 14 residues. V lost 0 bases, J lost 5 bases, and 10 bases lay in between. CDR1 and CDR2 from the germline V gene are MGHRA and YSYEKL. For the CDR3, the DNA is TGCGCCAGCAGCCAAGATCGGGACGGAACTGAAGCTTTCTTT. This sequence encodes CASSQDRDGTEAFF.

At least ten counts were recorded for this clonotype. The V and J genes are TRBV20-1 and TRBJ2-7; no clear D. Germline CDR1 reads DFQATT; CDR2 reads SNEGSKA (reference sequence). This CDR3 has 13 amino acids. The V and J ends lost 3 bases and 7 bases respectively, with 16 bases between them. The CDR3 DNA is TGCAGTGCTAGTATGGGCCCCACTGGGGAGCAGTACTTC. This encodes CSASMGPTGEQYF.